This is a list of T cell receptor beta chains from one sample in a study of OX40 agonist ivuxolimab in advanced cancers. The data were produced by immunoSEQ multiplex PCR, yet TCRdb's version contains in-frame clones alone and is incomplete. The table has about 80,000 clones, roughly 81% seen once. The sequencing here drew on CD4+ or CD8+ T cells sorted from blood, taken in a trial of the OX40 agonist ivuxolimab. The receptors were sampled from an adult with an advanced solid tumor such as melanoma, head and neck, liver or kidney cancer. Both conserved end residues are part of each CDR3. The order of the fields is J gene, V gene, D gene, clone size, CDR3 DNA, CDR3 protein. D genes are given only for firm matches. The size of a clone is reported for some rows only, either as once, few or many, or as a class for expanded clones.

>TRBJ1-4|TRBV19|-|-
TGTGCCAGTAGTATAAAACCGGGACCCTCCGTCGGACTGTTTTTT
CASSIKPGPSVGLFF
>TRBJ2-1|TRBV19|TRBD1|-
TGTGCCAGTAGCAGACAGGGGGCGGAAGGCAATGAGCAGTTCTTC
CASSRQGAEGNEQFF
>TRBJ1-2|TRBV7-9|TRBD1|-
TGTGCCAGCAGCCGGGGACAGTATGGCTACACCTTC
CASSRGQYGYTF
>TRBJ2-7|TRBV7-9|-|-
TGTGCCAGCAGCTTAGCCCCCTACGAGCAGTACTTC
CASSLAPYEQYF
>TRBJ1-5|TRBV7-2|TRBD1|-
TGTGCCAGCAGCCCAGACAGGGGGCCTTGGAATCAGCCCCAGCATTTT
CASSPDRGPWNQPQHF
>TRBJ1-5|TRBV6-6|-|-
TGTGCCAGCAGGACAACTAATCAGCCCCAGCATTTT
CASRTTNQPQHF
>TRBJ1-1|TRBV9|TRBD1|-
TGTGCCAGCAGCGCGTGGGACAGGGGAGGCCACACTGAAGCTTTCTTT
CASSAWDRGGHTEAFF
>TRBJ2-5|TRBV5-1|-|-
TGCGCCAGCACGGGTGAGGGGACAACCCCTTACCCCCGGGACTTC
CASTGEGTTPYPRDF
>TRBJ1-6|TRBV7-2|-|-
TGTGCCAGCAGCCCATCGAGACAACTTTCACCCCTCCACTTT
CASSPSRQLSPLHF
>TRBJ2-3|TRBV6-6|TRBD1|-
TGTGCCAGCAGCCCGACAGGGAAGGATACGCAGTATTTT
CASSPTGKDTQYF
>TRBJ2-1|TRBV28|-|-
TGTGCCAGCAGTTCTGAGCGAGAGCAGTTCTTC
CASSSEREQFF
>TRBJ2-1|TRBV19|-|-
TGTGCCAGTAGTATAGAGTTGGGCAGGGCGCGTGAGCAGTTCTTC
CASSIELGRAREQFF
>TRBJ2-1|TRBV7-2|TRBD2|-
TGTGCCAGCAGCTTATCTAGCGGGGCCGACAATGAGCAGTTCTTC
CASSLSSGADNEQFF
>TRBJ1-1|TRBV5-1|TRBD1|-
TGCGCCAGCAGCTTGGCCTGGGCGGGAATCAGGGGGACGAACACTGAAGCTTTCTTT
CASSLAWAGIRGTNTEAFF
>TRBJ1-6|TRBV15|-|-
TGTGCCACCAGCAGAGAGGGGGGGCCCCGGATGAATTCACCCCTCCACTTT
CATSREGGPRMNSPLHF
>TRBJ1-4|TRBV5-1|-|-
TGCGCCAGCAGCTTGGGGGGTACTAATGAAAAACTGTTTTTT
CASSLGGTNEKLFF
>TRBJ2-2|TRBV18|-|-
TGTGCCAGCTCACCTCTTCAACGGACGAACACCGGGGAGCTGTTTTTT
CASSPLQRTNTGELFF
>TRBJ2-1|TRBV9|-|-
TGTGCCAGCAGCGCCTCAGCCGAAAGCTCCTACAATGAGCAGTTCTTC
CASSASAESSYNEQFF
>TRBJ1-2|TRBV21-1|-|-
TGTGCCAGCAGCGCCCGGGAGAATGGCTACACCTTC
CASSARENGYTF
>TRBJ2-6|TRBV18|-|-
TGTGCCAGCTCACCAGGTGGGGGGGCCAACGTCCTGACTTTC
CASSPGGGANVLTF
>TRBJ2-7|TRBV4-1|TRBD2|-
TGCGCCAGCAGCCAAGAAGGGACTACCACCCGAGAGCAGTACTTC
CASSQEGTTTREQYF
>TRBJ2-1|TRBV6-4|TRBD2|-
TGTGCCAGCAGTCCCTTCGGGCTAGCGGGGGGTTATGAGCAGTTCTTC
CASSPFGLAGGYEQFF
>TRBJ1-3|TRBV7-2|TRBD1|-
TGTGCCAGCAGCCCCAAGGACAGGGCTGGAAACACCATATATTTT
CASSPKDRAGNTIYF
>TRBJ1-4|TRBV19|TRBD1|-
TGTGCCAGTAGTACCGGACAGGGGTCCCATGAAAAACTGTTTTTT
CASSTGQGSHEKLFF
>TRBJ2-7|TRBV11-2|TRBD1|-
TGTGCCAGCAGCTTGACAGGGGGCGCCGAGCAGTACTTC
CASSLTGGAEQYF
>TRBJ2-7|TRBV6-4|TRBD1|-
TGTGCCAGCAGTCACTTTCGGGACAGGGGGGTCGAGCAGTACTTC
CASSHFRDRGVEQYF
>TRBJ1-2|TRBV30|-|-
TGTGCCTGGAGTCGTGATGGCTACACCTTC
CAWSRDGYTF
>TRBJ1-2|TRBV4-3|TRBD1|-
TGCGCCAGCAGCCGTTCACAGGGGATGGCTGGCTACACCTTC
CASSRSQGMAGYTF
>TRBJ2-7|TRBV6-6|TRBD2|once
TGTGCCAGCTCCCCCCGAGCGGGAGCGCGGAACGAGCAGTACTTC
CASSPRAGARNEQYF
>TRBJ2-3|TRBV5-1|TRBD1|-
TGCGCCAGCAGCTTGGAGTCCCTCGACAGGGGAGATACGCAGTATTTT
CASSLESLDRGDTQYF
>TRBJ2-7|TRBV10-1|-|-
TGCGCCAGCAGTGGTCCAGCTCCCTACGAGCAGTACTTC
CASSGPAPYEQYF
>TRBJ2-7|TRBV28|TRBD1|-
TGTGCCAGCAGTTGGGCATGGGAGGAGACAGGGGGCAGCTCCTACGAGCAGTACTTC
CASSWAWEETGGSSYEQYF
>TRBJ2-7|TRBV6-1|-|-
TGTGCCAGCAGTGCGGAGGGCGATTCCTACGAGCAGTACTTC
CASSAEGDSYEQYF
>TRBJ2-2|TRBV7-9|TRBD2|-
TGTGCCAGCAGCTTTTCCTTAGCGGGTACCGGGGAGCTGTTTTTT
CASSFSLAGTGELFF
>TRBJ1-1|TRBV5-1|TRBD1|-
TGCGCCAGCAGCCAACAGGGGGGGCTGGTCACTGAAGCTTTCTTT
CASSQQGGLVTEAFF
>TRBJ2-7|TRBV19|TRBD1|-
TGTGCCAGTAGTAATTCCGGGACAGCAATCTACGAGCAGTACTTC
CASSNSGTAIYEQYF
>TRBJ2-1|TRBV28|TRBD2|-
TGTGCCAGCAGCGGACTAGATTCTCCATTTGAGCAGTTCTTC
CASSGLDSPFEQFF
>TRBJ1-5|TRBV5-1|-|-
TGCGCCAGCAGCTTGGACAATAATCAGCCCCAGCATTTT
CASSLDNNQPQHF
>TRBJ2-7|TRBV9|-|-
TGTGCCAGCAGCGCCCGGATTCTCCCCTACGAGCAGTACTTC
CASSARILPYEQYF
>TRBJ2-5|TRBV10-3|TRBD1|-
TGTGCCATCAGGCCGGGGACAGGGGAAGAGACCCAGTACTTC
CAIRPGTGEETQYF